These 3 T cell receptor beta chains were all obtained from the same sample, sequenced in a study of breast tumors, draining lymph nodes, adjacent tissues. TCRdb re-called the multiplex PCR reads with MiXCR, one entry per CDR3 protein. The sample lists under 300,000 distinct CDR3 sequences, around 35% occurring once. Samples came from axillary lymph nodes draining the breast cancer. The sample was axillary lymph node tissue. The receptors were sampled from a female donor with breast cancer. Some clones in this sample may be carry-over from other donors' samples.

The chain joins TRBV6-2 or TRBV6-3 to TRBJ1-5; TRBD1 aligns across 7 bases. The CDR3 is 14 amino acids. CDR1 and CDR2 from the germline V gene are MNHEY and SVGEGT. V lost 5 bases to trimming and J lost 4 bases; unmatched junction nucleotides: 5. CDR3 protein: CASSRQGGNQPQHF. The CDR3, as DNA: TGTGCCAGCAGTCGACAGGGTGGGAATCAGCCCCAGCATTTT.

The chain combines TRBV7-3 with TRBJ1-3; D is perhaps TRBD1 (6 bases). The CDR3 is 18 amino acids. The V end was cut by 6 bases, the J end by 3 bases, with 24 bases between. Germline V CDR1 and CDR2: SGHTA, FQGTGA. The CDR3 spells CASSQLSGTPRGGNTIYF. The CDR3 bases are TGTGCCAGCAGTCAATTGTCCGGGACACCCCGCGGTGGAAACACCATATATTTT.

On this clonotype: A much larger clone lies a single base off, so this may be a read error. The rearrangement links TRBV7-6 to TRBJ2-7; D is ambiguous. Germline-derived CDR1 and CDR2 are SGHVS and FNYEAQ. The CDR3 covers 14 residues. DNA of the CDR3: TGTGCCGGCAGCTTTTCGGACGCAAAGTACGAGCAGTACTTC. Its translation is CAGSFSDAKYEQYF. Filled out from reference TRBV7-6 and TRBJ2-7, the complete variable domain reads GAGVSQSPRYKVTKRGQDVALRCDPISGHVSLYWYRQALGQGPEFLTYFNYEAQQDKSGLPNDRFSAERPEGSISTLTIQRTEQRDSAMYRCAGSFSDAKYEQYFGPGTRLTVT.